These 24 T cell receptor beta chains were sequenced from one sample in a study of cytomegalovirus exposure and HLA in healthy donors. The PCR was carried out with 60 Vbeta primers and 13 Jbeta primers. Profiled with immunoSEQ multiplex PCR; TCRdb holds only in-frame clones, not every one. The table records 75,000 to 90,000 clones, around 10% of them present only once. Sequencing was carried out using PBMCs. Source of these receptors: a man between 60 and 70 years old in good health and CMV-seropositive.

The chain carries TRBV7-8 and TRBJ1-4; D perhaps matches TRBD1 (6 bases). CDR1 and CDR2 (germline): SGHVS, FQNEAQ. Deletions cut 4 bases from V and 5 bases from J, with 8 bases between. This CDR3 has 13 residues. For the CDR3, the DNA is TGTGCCAGCAGCTCTAGGGGGAATGAAAAACTGTTTTTT. Translation gives CASSSRGNEKLFF.

This clone occurred a few times. The DNA of the CDR3 is TGTGCCAGCAGTTACTCGGGGGGGGACACTGAAGCTTTCTTT. Protein sequence: CASSYSGGDTEAFF. The gene calls are TRBV6-6 and TRBJ1-1; D perhaps matches TRBD1 (5 bases). Per the germline V gene, CDR1 is MNHNY and CDR2 is SVGAGI (reference sequence). Trimming left V 0 bases short and J 3 bases short, with 8 bases between. This CDR3 comprises 14 residues.

The table lists this clone with a few counts. The chain recombines TRBV6-1 with TRBJ2-2; the match to TRBD2 covers 8 bases. Unmatched junction bases numbered 6, after V lost 5 bases and J lost 4 bases. The germline V gene encodes CDR1 MNHNS and CDR2 SASEGT. CDR3 size: 15 residues. DNA for the CDR3: TGTGCCAGCAGTTCGGGGGGGCGTAGCACCGGGGAGCTGTTTTTT. Its translation is CASSSGGRSTGELFF.

This clone showed up just a few times. The CDR3 protein is CASSLMGGLLETQYF. The CDR3 nucleotides are TGCGCCAGCAGCTTGATGGGGGGGCTGTTAGAGACCCAGTACTTC. This chain joins TRBV5-1 and TRBJ2-5; D possibly corresponds to TRBD2 (7 bases). Germline CDR1 SGHRS, CDR2 YFSETQ. V was shortened by 1 base and J by 4 bases, with 14 bases between the two germline ends. The CDR3 is 15 amino acids.

The chain links TRBV28 to TRBJ2-3; TRBD2 aligns across 7 bases. CDR1 and CDR2 (germline): MDHEN, SYDVKM. V gave up 2 bases and J gave up 3 bases; unmatched junction bases: 2. CDR3 length: 14 amino acids. The CDR3 DNA follows: TGTGCCAGCAGTTTAGGGAGGGTGACAGATACGCAGTATTTT. Translated, it gives CASSLGRVTDTQYF.

This clone was counted between two and nine times. The V and J genes are TRBV2 and TRBJ2-5; maybe TRBD1 (6 bases). CDR3 size: 14 residues. Germline assignment: CDR1 SNHLY and CDR2 FYNNEI. V lost 4 bases and J 2 bases, leaving 11 bases between the germline ends. CDR3 coding DNA: TGTGCCAGCAGTGGGGACATCTGGCAAGAGACCCAGTACTTC. It codes for CASSGDIWQETQYF.

This chain joins TRBV4-1 and TRBJ2-2; the match to TRBD1 covers 9 bases. Germline CDR1 MGHRA, CDR2 YSYEKL. The CDR3 is 15 residues long. V lost 4 bases to trimming and J lost 4 bases; unmatched junction nucleotides: 4. The chain's CDR3 is CASSRGQGVTGELFF. Here the CDR3 DNA reads TGCGCCAGCAGCCGGGGACAGGGCGTCACCGGGGAGCTGTTTTTT.

This rearrangement joins TRBV6-5 to TRBJ1-5; TRBD1 matches 8 bases. Germline V gene sequence: CDR1 MNHEY, CDR2 SVGAGI. V gave up 6 bases and J gave up 7 bases; unmatched junction bases: 8. This CDR3 has 14 residues. DNA of the CDR3: TGTGCCAGCAGGCCCACAGGGGGAGAGCAGCCCCAGCATTTT. Encoded protein: CASRPTGGEQPQHF.

This clone has a handful of counts. J is TRBJ1-1 and V is TRBV11-3; no clear D gene. V was pared by 2 bases and J by 1 base, with 5 bases between. Germline values: CDR1 SGHNT, CDR2 YENEEA. The CDR3 extends over 13 amino acids. The CDR3 nucleotides read TGTGCCAGCAGCTTATTGGCGAACACTGAAGCTTTCTTT. It encodes CASSLLANTEAFF.

The chain joins TRBV6-6 to TRBJ2-6; 7 bases agree with TRBD1. Germline V gene sequence: CDR1 MNHNY, CDR2 SVGAGI (reference sequence). This CDR3 region has 14 residues. J was trimmed by 6 bases and V by 5 bases; bases with no gene match: 4. The DNA of the CDR3 is TGTGCCAGCAGTAGACAGGGAGAGGCCAACGTCCTGACTTTC. This encodes CASSRQGEANVLTF.

This clone has a handful of counts. The chain is built from TRBV6-1 and TRBJ2-7; D gene unclear. V shed 3 bases and J shed 7 bases, with 10 bases lying between them. Germline lookup yields CDR1 MNHNS and CDR2 SASEGT. The CDR3 contains 12 residues. The CDR3 sequence: CASSDGPREQYV. CDR3 in DNA: TGTGCCAGCAGTGATGGGCCGAGGGAGCAGTACGTC.

This clone was picked up a small number of times. The chain carries TRBV6-5 and TRBJ1-5; D is ambiguous. The V gene lost 5 bases and the J gene lost 5 bases, with 7 bases spanning the gap. Germline assignment: CDR1 MNHEY and CDR2 SVGAGI. The CDR3 has 12 residues. This CDR3 reads CASSEADQPQHF. CDR3 DNA sequence: TGTGCCAGCAGTGAAGCGGATCAGCCCCAGCATTTT.

This clone turned up a few times. The chain recombines TRBV6-6 with TRBJ2-7; TRBD1 aligns across 7 bases. Trimming at V came to 6 bases and at J to 0 bases, leaving 8 bases not matched to a gene. CDR1 is MNHNY and CDR2 is SVGAGI in the germline V gene (reference sequence). The CDR3 runs to 15 residues. CDR3 sequence (DNA): TGTGCCAGCAGGCCGGGACAGAAGAGCTCCTACGAGCAGTACTTC. As protein: CASRPGQKSSYEQYF.

This clone was detected only a few times. The chain couples TRBV19 to TRBJ2-3; the D gene is possibly TRBD2 (6 bases). The CDR3 extends over 14 amino acids. Germline-derived CDR1 and CDR2 are LNHDA and SQIVND (reference sequence). V was clipped by 3 bases and J by 0 bases, with 7 bases between them. The CDR3 is CASSMGTSTDTQYF. The CDR3 DNA is TGTGCCAGTAGTATGGGGACTAGCACAGATACGCAGTATTTT. Complete variable domain (other parts from reference TRBV19 and TRBJ2-3): DGGITQSPKYLFRKEGQNVTLSCEQNLNHDAMYWYRQDPGQGLRLIYYSQIVNDFQKGDIAEGYSVSREKKESFPLTVTSAQKNPTAFYLCASSMGTSTDTQYFGPGTRLTVL.

The rearrangement joins TRBV19 to TRBJ1-2; TRBD1 agrees at 9 bases. V lost 4 bases, J lost 7 bases, and 7 bases stayed unmatched. The CDR3 has 14 amino acids. The germline CDR1 and CDR2 sequences are LNHDA and SQIVND (reference sequence). The CDR3 DNA sequence: TGTGCCAGTAGTAGTACCACAGGGGGCGGTGGCTACACCTTC. Its translation: CASSSTTGGGGYTF.

The chain combines TRBV7-8 with TRBJ2-7; 8 bases agree with TRBD2. The V and J ends lost 4 bases and 0 bases, in that order; junction bases with no gene match: 8. CDR3 length: 16 amino acids. Germline CDR1 is SGHVS and CDR2 is FQNEAQ. The CDR3 reads CASSSPPLAGSYEQYF. CDR3 in DNA: TGTGCCAGCAGCTCTCCCCCCCTAGCGGGCTCCTACGAGCAGTACTTC.

This clone has more than one count but fewer than ten. V is TRBV2 and J is TRBJ1-2; D is unclear. Per germline, CDR1 SNHLY and CDR2 FYNNEI. The CDR3 has 10 amino acids. The V end was cut by 8 bases, the J end by 9 bases, with 10 bases between. The CDR3 reads CASAGLSYTF. The CDR3 DNA follows: TGTGCCAGCGCTGGCCTCAGCTACACCTTC.

The chain is built from TRBV9 and TRBJ1-2, with D possibly matching TRBD1 (5 bases). Per the germline V gene, CDR1 is SGDLS and CDR2 is YYNGEE. The CDR3 is 13 amino acids. Trimming left V 4 bases short and J 8 bases short, with 15 bases between. The CDR3 protein is CASSPVQGRGYTF. The CDR3 region has the DNA TGTGCCAGCAGCCCAGTCCAGGGTCGGGGCTACACCTTC.

This clone was seen only a few times. This chain connects TRBV5-4 to TRBJ1-3, with a weak D call TRBD1 (5 bases). Trimming removed 4 bases from V and 0 bases from J, with 11 bases in between. The germline V gene has CDR1 SGHNT and CDR2 YYREEE (reference sequence). The CDR3 has 15 residues. The CDR3 loop reads CASSLQERSGNTIYF. In DNA form, the CDR3 reads TGTGCCAGCAGCCTACAGGAACGCTCTGGAAACACCATATATTTT.

This clone was detected a few times. The chain employs TRBV7-2 and TRBJ2-1, with 11 bases identical to TRBD2. After removal of 0 bases from V and 3 bases from J, the junction contained 1 base not matched to a gene. CDR1 and CDR2 from the germline V gene are SGHTA and FQGNSA. The CDR3 spans 16 residues. The CDR3 DNA is TGTGCCAGCAGCTTAGCCGGGACTAGCGGCTACAATGAGCAGTTCTTC. Its translation: CASSLAGTSGYNEQFF.

The chain links TRBV23-1 to TRBJ1-1; D is uncertain. TRBV23-1 belongs to the ORF category, with a function that is uncertain. The V gene lost 3 bases and the J gene lost 1 base, with 6 bases spanning the gap. The CDR3 has 13 residues. CDR3 bases: TGCGCCAGCAGTCATAGAGGGAACACTGAAGCTTTCTTT. Protein product: CASSHRGNTEAFF.

This clone has a handful of counts. This rearrangement joins TRBV7-9 to TRBJ1-1; tentatively, D is TRBD1 (5 bases). Trimming shortened V by 5 bases and J by 0 bases, and 10 bases separated the two germline ends. Germline V lookup: CDR1 SEHNR, CDR2 FQNEAQ (reference sequence). The CDR3 is 14 residues long. The CDR3 region is CASSPGGMNTEAFF. The CDR3 DNA is TGTGCCAGCAGCCCCGGGGGGATGAACACTGAAGCTTTCTTT.

The J gene is TRBJ2-2, the V gene TRBV19, with 7 bases matching TRBD1. CDR1 and CDR2 from the germline V gene are LNHDA and SQIVND (reference sequence). The trim removed 4 bases at V and 6 bases at J, leaving 11 bases unmatched. The CDR3 sequence is 16 residues long. In nucleotides, the CDR3 is TGTGCCAGTAGTACACCACAGGGGTTGTGGGCCGGGGAGCTGTTTTTT. Translating gives CASSTPQGLWAGELFF. Filled out from reference TRBV19 and TRBJ2-2, the complete variable domain reads DGGITQSPKYLFRKEGQNVTLSCEQNLNHDAMYWYRQDPGQGLRLIYYSQIVNDFQKGDIAEGYSVSREKKESFPLTVTSAQKNPTAFYLCASSTPQGLWAGELFFGEGSRLTVL.

This clone turned up a few times. The V gene is TRBV10-3, the J gene TRBJ1-1; D gene ambiguous. Trimming removed 6 bases from V and 3 bases from J, with 14 bases in between. Germline lookup yields CDR1 ENHRY and CDR2 SYGVKD. There are 14 residues in the CDR3. The CDR3 sequence is CAIRTATWDTEAFF. In nucleotides, the CDR3 is TGTGCCATCAGGACGGCGACTTGGGACACTGAAGCTTTCTTT.